Sequencing of this TCR beta chain was carried out in a study of cytomegalovirus exposure and HLA in healthy donors. Germline lookup yields CDR1 WNHNN and CDR2 SYGVQD (reference sequence). This CDR3 region has 12 residues. V gave up 8 bases and J gave up 4 bases, with 10 bases separating them. Sequenced by immunoSEQ multiplex PCR; TCRdb stores in-frame clones only, minus some. The sample shows approximately 54,000 clones, approximately 89% of them seen only once. Study conclusions and caveats: Rare sequences made up most TCRs, while some public TCRs were found in many donors.

A note on this clone: Its antigen is not identified.

Sequencing input: PBMCs. The chain employs TRBV10-1 and TRBJ2-3; D is unclear. This receptor was taken from a woman under 30 in good health and CMV-seropositive. CDR3 protein: CASGPGADTQYF. Here the CDR3 DNA reads TGCGCCAGCGGGCCCGGCGCAGATACGCAGTATTTT.